This T cell receptor beta chain was found in a study of blood T cell repertoires in COVID-19. Study information: Collection of acute and convalescent COVID-19 samples took place in the United States, Italy and Spain.

Trimming left V 4 bases short and J 3 bases short, with 15 bases between. The germline CDR1 and CDR2 sequences are SNHLY and FYNNEI. The CDR3 covers 16 residues. This clone came up once. Per the original methods: Nucleated cell number was recorded as an estimate derived from reference gene primer amplification. Using immunoSEQ multiplex PCR, the repertoire was profiled, and TCRdb retains in-frame clones only, with some absent. V and J calls plus clone size are reproduced from that table; the DNA served to infer D and trimming. This sample yields tens of thousands of clones, of which around 80% are seen a single time; 3.5% to 4.5% belongs to the top ten.

This TCR was recovered from a man between 60 and 70 years old with acute or convalescent COVID-19. The chain couples TRBV2 to TRBJ1-4; TRBD1 is a possible D gene (5 bases). Material for sequencing was peripheral blood. CDR3 in DNA: TGTGCCAGCAGTGCCCTCCCAGGGAGGTCTAATGAAAAACTGTTTTTT. Its translation is CASSALPGRSNEKLFF.